This TCR beta chain was sequenced in a study of T cell responses to AZD1222 COVID-19 vaccine. Measured with immunoSEQ multiplex PCR; TCRdb has only the in-frame clones, and not every one. The sample comprises tens of thousands of clones, just over 85% of which are singletons, and approximately 9.9% rests with the top ten. Germline V gene data show CDR1 as SGHAT and CDR2 as FQNNGV. The CDR3 contains 14 residues. Trimming removed 0 bases from V and 6 bases from J; junction bases left unmatched: 2. The V gene is TRBV11-2, the J gene TRBJ2-4; 7 nucleotides align to TRBD2. The sequencing used peripheral blood, collected 28 days after the second AZD1222 dose. The clonotype was recovered from an adult who received the AZD1222 COVID-19 vaccine. The CDR3 region has the DNA TGTGCCAGCAGCTTAGAGACTAGCCTAAACATTCAGTACTTC. Its translation: CASSLETSLNIQYF.